This record concerns one T cell receptor (beta chain) sequence. Its antigen is undetermined. A much larger clone sits a single nucleotide away, making a read error possible. CDR3 length: 14 residues. Germline lookup yields CDR1 MNHEY and CDR2 SMNVEV (reference sequence). Both previously described methods and listed TCR primers were employed to make bulk TCR libraries. TCRdb reprocessed the PCR reads via MiXCR and lists one record per CDR3 protein. This table holds just under 65,000 distinct CDR3 sequences, under 20% found once. The entry originates in a study of molecular identifiers for immune sequencing clone quantification. In the study overall: RNA, taken in replicates from approximately 20,000 or 100,000 naive CD8 cells, was split five ways, with four sequenced.

Study results and caveats: Highly expanded clone sizes could be underestimated through barcode sharing by identical TCR molecules.

Sorting captured naive CD8 T cells as CD8+CD4-CCR7+CD45RA+. The receptor was isolated from a human donor in good health. Some libraries in this study had Jurkat cell RNA spiked in. The J gene is TRBJ1-5, the V gene TRBV27; no definite D call. The sample consisted of naive CD8+ T cells from blood, with Jurkat cell RNA spiked in. The subset is: FACS-sorted CD8+CD4-CCR7+CD45RA+ naive T cells. DNA of the CDR3: TGTGTCAGCAGCTCTCTTGTGAGCAATCAGCCCCAGCATTTT. Translating it yields CVSSSLVSNQPQHF.